This T cell receptor beta chain was retrieved from a study of T cell repertoires in cytomegalovirus infection. About the research overall: It was the public TCR beta signatures that indicated both CMV infection and matching HLA type.

TCRdb recomputed calls from the reads with MiXCR, one row per CDR3 protein. Found here are 740,000 or so distinct CDR3 sequences, 35% to 45% of them singletons; the top ten hold roughly 2.9%. Findings and caveats of the study: It was HLA-C-restricted CMV-specific TCR beta clonotypes that dominated the response ex vivo.

Notes on this clonotype: Its specificity is unknown. An end of the junction does not agree with germline; a read error may underlie this.

This receptor was obtained from a human donor in good health (CMV status not recorded). Some clones in this sample may be carry-over from other donors' samples. The sequencing sample was made of PBMCs.

DNA for the CDR3: TGTGCCAGCAGCTCGGACAGGGGGAACCGGGAGACCCAGAACTTC. This sequence encodes CASSSDRGNRETQNF. The chain joins TRBV7-8 to TRBJ2-5, with 10 bases that match TRBD1. CDR3 length: 15 residues. Germline CDR1 is SGHVS and CDR2 is FQNEAQ.